These 9 T cell receptor beta chains came from one sample sequenced in a study of T-cell memory formation after mild COVID-19. TCRdb itself ran the 5' RACE reads through MiXCR, one entry per CDR3 protein. The table has 200,000 to 300,000 distinct CDR3 sequences, 15% to 17% seen once. Sequencing was performed on PBMCs or a T cell subset sorted from them (not recorded which). These receptors all stem from an adult woman who had mild COVID-19 (a few samples of this study predate the infection). Cell type and time point are not known.

V is TRBV12-3 or TRBV12-4 and J is TRBJ2-7; possible D gene TRBD1, 7 bases. Trimming removed 6 bases from V and 3 bases from J, with 9 bases in between. The CDR3 is made up of 12 amino acids. CDR3 protein: CASSQGGYEQYF. DNA of the CDR3: TGTGCCAGCAGCCAGGGGGGCTACGAGCAGTACTTC.

This clonotype was seen a few times. V and J are TRBV12-3 or TRBV12-4 and TRBJ1-1; D unclear. The CDR3 sequence is 13 residues long. Between the trimmed V and J ends, which lost 5 bases and 6 bases, there was a span of 13 bases. The CDR3 spells CASSPSVVPEAFF. The CDR3 bases are TGTGCCAGCAGTCCCTCCGTAGTACCTGAAGCTTTCTTT.

Ten or more counts support this clonotype. At one of its ends the junction is not consistent with the germline gene, which may arise from a read error. J is TRBJ1-1 and V is TRBV12-3 or TRBV12-4; 7 bases align to TRBD1. The CDR3 is 13 amino acids. CDR3 sequence (DNA): TGCGCCAGCACGGGACAGATGAACACTGAAGCTTTCTTT. It translates to CASTGQMNTEAFF.

This clonotype was picked up many times. The genes are TRBV10-1 and TRBJ1-5; perhaps TRBD1 as D (5 bases). This CDR3 region has 12 residues. Per the germline V gene, CDR1 is WNHNN and CDR2 is SYGVQD (reference sequence). Trimming shortened V by 10 bases and J by 8 bases, and 15 bases separated the two germline ends. CDR3 DNA: TGCGCCAACAAAGACAGATCGGAGCCCCAGCATTTT. This sequence encodes CANKDRSEPQHF.

This clonotype has a handful of counts. The gene calls are TRBV3-1 and TRBJ2-5, with 7 bases matching TRBD2. CDR1 LGHDT and CDR2 YNNKEL come from the germline V gene (reference sequence). The CDR3 extends over 16 amino acids. The J segment lost 2 bases and the V segment lost 8 bases, leaving 14 bases of the junction unmatched. CDR3 protein: CASYPVRAGRQETQYF. The CDR3 bases are TGTGCCAGCTACCCCGTGAGAGCGGGGCGACAAGAGACCCAGTACTTC.

The gene calls are TRBV6-6 and TRBJ2-7; D is undetermined. CDR1 is MNHNY and CDR2 is SVGAGI in the germline V gene (reference sequence). V lost 2 bases, J lost 2 bases, and 16 bases lay in between. This CDR3 spans 16 amino acids. CDR3 residues: CASSYRVLDGPYEQYF. The CDR3 nucleotides read TGTGCCAGCAGTTACAGGGTCCTTGACGGTCCCTACGAGCAGTACTTC.

This clonotype was counted only a few times. The rearrangement joins TRBV5-1 to TRBJ1-2; 11 bases agree with TRBD1. After removal of 0 bases from V and 4 bases from J, the junction contained 5 bases not matched to a gene. CDR1 and CDR2 from the germline V gene are SGHRS and YFSETQ. The CDR3 runs 16 residues. The CDR3 region is CASSLAGTGGLYGYTF. The CDR3 DNA is TGCGCCAGCAGCTTGGCCGGGACAGGGGGTCTCTATGGCTACACCTTC.

There are a few counts of this clonotype. CDR3 amino acids: CASSLALASAKGGELFF. The CDR3 nucleotides read TGTGCCAGCAGCTTAGCGCTGGCTAGCGCTAAAGGCGGGGAGCTGTTTTTT. This rearrangement joins TRBV7-2 to TRBJ2-2, with D possibly being TRBD2 (6 bases). The CDR3 runs 17 residues. CDR1 and CDR2 (germline): SGHTA, FQGNSA. The ends were cut back, 0 bases at V and 7 bases at J, with 18 bases in the middle.

The chain couples TRBV7-2 to TRBJ2-3, with 8 bases that match TRBD2. The V and J ends lost 4 bases and 5 bases, in that order; junction bases with no gene match: 8. Germline CDR1 reads SGHTA; CDR2 reads FQGNSA. This CDR3 comprises 15 residues. The CDR3 reads CASSSSGTRGDTQYF. CDR3 nucleotides: TGTGCCAGCAGCTCCTCCGGGACTAGGGGAGATACGCAGTATTTT.